This TCR beta chain comes out of a study of blood T cells in healthy people across ages. This clonotype was picked up many times. Trimming shortened V by 3 bases and J by 2 bases, and 5 bases separated the two germline ends. The CDR3 totals 12 residues. Germline V gene data show CDR1 as DFQATT and CDR2 as SNEGSKA (reference sequence). Next came a second PCR, run for about 7 to 12 cycles, which used a sample-barcoded 5' primer along with a J-beta primer mix. TCRdb independently ran MiXCR on the 5' RACE reads; one entry per CDR3 protein. The repertoire holds hundreds of thousands of distinct CDR3 sequences, with 29% as singletons.

The receptor was isolated from an elderly woman in good health. Specimen: blood. The genes are TRBV20-1 and TRBJ1-5, with D unclear. This CDR3 is CSASNGNQPQHF. The CDR3 coding sequence is TGCAGTGCTAGTAACGGCAATCAGCCCCAGCATTTT.